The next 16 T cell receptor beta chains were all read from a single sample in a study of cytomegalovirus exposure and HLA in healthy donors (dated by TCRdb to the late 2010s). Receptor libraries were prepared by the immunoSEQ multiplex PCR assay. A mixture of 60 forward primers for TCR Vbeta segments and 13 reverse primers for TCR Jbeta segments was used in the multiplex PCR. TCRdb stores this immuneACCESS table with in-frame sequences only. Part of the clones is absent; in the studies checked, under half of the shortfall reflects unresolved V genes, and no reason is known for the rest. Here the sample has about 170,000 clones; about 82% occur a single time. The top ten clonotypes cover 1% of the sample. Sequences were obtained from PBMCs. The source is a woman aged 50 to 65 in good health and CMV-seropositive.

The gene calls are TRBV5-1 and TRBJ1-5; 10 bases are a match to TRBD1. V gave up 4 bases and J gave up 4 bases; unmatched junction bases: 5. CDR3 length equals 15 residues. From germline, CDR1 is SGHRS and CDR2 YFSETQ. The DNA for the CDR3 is TGCGCCAGCAGCGACGGACAGGGGGGAAATCAGCCCCAGCATTTT. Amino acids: CASSDGQGGNQPQHF.

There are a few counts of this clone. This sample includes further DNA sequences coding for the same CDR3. CDR3 protein: CASSANRGTGELFF. For the CDR3, the DNA is TGTGCCAGCAGTGCCAACAGGGGAACCGGGGAGCTGTTTTTT. V is TRBV6-4 and J is TRBJ2-2; 7 nucleotides match TRBD1. CDR1 is MRHNA, CDR2 SNTAGT, per germline. V was clipped by 4 bases and J by 5 bases; unmatched bases: 4. This CDR3 has 14 amino acids.

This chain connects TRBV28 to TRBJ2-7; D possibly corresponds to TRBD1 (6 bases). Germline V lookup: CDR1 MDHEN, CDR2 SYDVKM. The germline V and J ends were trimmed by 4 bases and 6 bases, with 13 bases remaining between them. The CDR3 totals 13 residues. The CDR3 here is CASSSGTWSEQYF. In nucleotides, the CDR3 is TGTGCCAGCAGTTCAGGGACATGGTCCGAGCAGTACTTC.

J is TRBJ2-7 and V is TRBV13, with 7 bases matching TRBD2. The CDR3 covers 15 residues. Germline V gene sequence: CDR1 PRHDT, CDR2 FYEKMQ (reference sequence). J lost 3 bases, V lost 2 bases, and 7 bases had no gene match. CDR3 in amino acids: CASSLTGLSGYEQYF. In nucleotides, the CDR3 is TGTGCCAGCAGCTTAACGGGACTATCGGGCTACGAGCAGTACTTC.

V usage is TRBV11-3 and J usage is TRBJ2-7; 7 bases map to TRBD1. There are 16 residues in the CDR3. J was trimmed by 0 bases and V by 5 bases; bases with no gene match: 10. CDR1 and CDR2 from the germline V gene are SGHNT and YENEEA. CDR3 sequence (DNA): TGTGCCAGCAGCCTCGAACAGGGGCATATCTCCTACGAGCAGTACTTC. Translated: CASSLEQGHISYEQYF.

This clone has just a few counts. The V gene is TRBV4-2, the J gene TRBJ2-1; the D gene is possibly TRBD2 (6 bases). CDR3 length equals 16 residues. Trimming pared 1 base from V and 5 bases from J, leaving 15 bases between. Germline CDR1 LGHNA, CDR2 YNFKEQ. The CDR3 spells CASSQVRLARDNEQFF. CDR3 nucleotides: TGTGCCAGCAGCCAAGTACGCCTAGCGAGAGACAATGAGCAGTTCTTC.

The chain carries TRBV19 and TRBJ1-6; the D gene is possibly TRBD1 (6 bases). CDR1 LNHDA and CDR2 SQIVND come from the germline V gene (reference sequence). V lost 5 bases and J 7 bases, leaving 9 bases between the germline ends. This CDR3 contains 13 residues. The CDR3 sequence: CASSATGNSPLHF. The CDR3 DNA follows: TGTGCCAGTAGTGCCACAGGGAATTCACCCCTCCACTTT.

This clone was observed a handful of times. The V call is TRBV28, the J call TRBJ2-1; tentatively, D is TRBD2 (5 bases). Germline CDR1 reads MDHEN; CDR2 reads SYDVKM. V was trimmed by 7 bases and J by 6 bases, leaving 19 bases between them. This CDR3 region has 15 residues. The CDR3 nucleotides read TGTGCCAGCAACAGCGGCACTATACGGGGCAATGAGCAGTTCTTC. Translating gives CASNSGTIRGNEQFF.

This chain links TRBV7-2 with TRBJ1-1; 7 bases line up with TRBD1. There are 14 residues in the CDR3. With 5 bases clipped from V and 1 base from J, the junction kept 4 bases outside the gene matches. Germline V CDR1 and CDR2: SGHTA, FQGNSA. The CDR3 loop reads CASSPRQGNTEAFF. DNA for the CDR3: TGTGCCAGCAGCCCGCGACAGGGGAACACTGAAGCTTTCTTT.

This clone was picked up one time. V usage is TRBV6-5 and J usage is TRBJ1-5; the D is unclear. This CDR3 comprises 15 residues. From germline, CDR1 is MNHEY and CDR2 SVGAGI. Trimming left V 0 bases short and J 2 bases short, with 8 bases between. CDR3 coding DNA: TGTGCCAGCAGTTACTCTGGAGATGGCAATCAGCCCCAGCATTTT. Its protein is CASSYSGDGNQPQHF.

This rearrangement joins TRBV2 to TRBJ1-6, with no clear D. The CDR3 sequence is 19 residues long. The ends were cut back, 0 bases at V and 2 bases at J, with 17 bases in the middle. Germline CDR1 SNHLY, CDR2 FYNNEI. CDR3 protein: CASSEAGQVRRAYNSPLHF. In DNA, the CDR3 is TGTGCCAGCAGTGAAGCTGGGCAGGTGAGGAGGGCCTATAATTCACCCCTCCACTTT.

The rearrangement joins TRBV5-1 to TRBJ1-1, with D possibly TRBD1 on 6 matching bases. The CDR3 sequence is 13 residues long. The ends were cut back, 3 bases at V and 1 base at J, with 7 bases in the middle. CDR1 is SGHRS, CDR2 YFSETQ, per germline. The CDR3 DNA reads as TGCGCCAGCAGCTCGACAGGGAACACTGAAGCTTTCTTT. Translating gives CASSSTGNTEAFF.

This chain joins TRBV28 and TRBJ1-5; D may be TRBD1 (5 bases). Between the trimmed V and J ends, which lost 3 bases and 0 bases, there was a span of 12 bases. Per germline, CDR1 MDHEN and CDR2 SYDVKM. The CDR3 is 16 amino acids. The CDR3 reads CASSFTGTYSNQPQHF. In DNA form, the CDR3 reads TGTGCCAGCAGTTTTACAGGAACCTATAGCAATCAGCCCCAGCATTTT.

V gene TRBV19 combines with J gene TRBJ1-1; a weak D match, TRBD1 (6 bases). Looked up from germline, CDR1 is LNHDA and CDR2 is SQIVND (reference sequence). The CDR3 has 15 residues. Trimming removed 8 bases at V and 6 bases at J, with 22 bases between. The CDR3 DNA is TGTGCCAGTGGCCCCCGGGGGGCGCAGGTCTCTGAAGCTTTCTTT. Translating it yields CASGPRGAQVSEAFF.

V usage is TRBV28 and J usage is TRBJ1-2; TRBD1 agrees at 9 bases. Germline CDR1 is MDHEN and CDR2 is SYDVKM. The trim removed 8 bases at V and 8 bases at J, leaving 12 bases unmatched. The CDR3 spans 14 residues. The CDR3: CASAPQGAPSGYTF. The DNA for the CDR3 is TGTGCCAGCGCCCCACAGGGGGCCCCTTCCGGCTACACCTTC.

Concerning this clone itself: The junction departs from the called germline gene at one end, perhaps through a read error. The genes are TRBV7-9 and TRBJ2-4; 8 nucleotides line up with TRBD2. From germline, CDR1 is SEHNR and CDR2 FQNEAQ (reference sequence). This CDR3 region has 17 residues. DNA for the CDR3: TGTTCCAGCAGCTTAGGCGGGAGGTCGGCAGCCAAAAACATTCAGTACTTC. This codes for CSSSLGGRSAAKNIQYF.